The source of this T cell receptor (beta chain) is a study of blood T cell repertoires in COVID-19. Assay used: immunoSEQ multiplex PCR; TCRdb lists only in-frame clones, some missing. The profile shows about 150,000 clones, around 85% of them singletons. Specimen: peripheral blood. This clonotype was obtained from a man aged 55 to 70 with COVID-19, enrolled during active disease.

The CDR3 region has the DNA TGTGCCAGCAGCAAAATCCCAGGGGGGAATGAAAAACTGTTTTTT. Translating gives CASSKIPGGNEKLFF. V and J are TRBV21-1 and TRBJ1-4; TRBD1 reflects the table's D call only, with no check against the DNA. TRBV21-1 is labeled a pseudogene. CDR3 length: 15 amino acids.